This entry lists 3 T cell receptor beta chains sequenced from one sample in a study of T cells in Graves' hyperthyroidism and ophthalmopathy. The TCR beta CDR3 regions underwent amplification using RNA transcripts as the source. In the first-round RT-PCR of the TCR CDR3, the HTBI primer set was used. TCRdb re-derived calls from the multiplex PCR reads in MiXCR, one entry per CDR3 protein. The sample includes around 620,000 distinct CDR3 sequences, 14% of them seen just once. Sample: blood. The receptor set was obtained from a woman in her late teens or twenties with Graves' ophthalmopathy.

The chain employs TRBV5-6 and TRBJ2-7; D perhaps matches TRBD2 (6 bases). The CDR3 is 17 residues long. In germline, CDR1 is SGHDT, CDR2 YYEEEE. Trimming removed 7 bases from V and 2 bases from J, with 25 bases in between. The CDR3 coding sequence is TGTGCCAGCGGACTGTGGCTCAGTCGGGGGTCTCCCTACGAGCAGTACTTC. It is translated as CASGLWLSRGSPYEQYF.

This clonotype was counted at least ten times. This rearrangement joins TRBV3-1 to TRBJ2-1, with unresolved D. Germline CDR1 is LGHDT and CDR2 is YNNKEL (reference sequence). CDR3 length: 14 residues. Trimming took off 0 bases at V and 6 bases at J, with 9 bases between the two ends. The CDR3 loop reads CASSQEASANEQFF. The CDR3 bases are TGTGCCAGCAGCCAAGAAGCCAGCGCCAATGAGCAGTTCTTC.

The chain employs TRBV18 and TRBJ1-4, with 7 nucleotides matching TRBD1. The J segment lost 7 bases and the V segment lost 5 bases, leaving 19 bases of the junction unmatched. Germline lookup yields CDR1 KGHSH and CDR2 LQKENI. The CDR3 totals 18 residues. The CDR3 loop reads CASSEYAPGTEFGEKLFF. DNA of the CDR3: TGTGCCAGCTCAGAATACGCTCCCGGGACAGAGTTCGGTGAAAAACTGTTTTTT.